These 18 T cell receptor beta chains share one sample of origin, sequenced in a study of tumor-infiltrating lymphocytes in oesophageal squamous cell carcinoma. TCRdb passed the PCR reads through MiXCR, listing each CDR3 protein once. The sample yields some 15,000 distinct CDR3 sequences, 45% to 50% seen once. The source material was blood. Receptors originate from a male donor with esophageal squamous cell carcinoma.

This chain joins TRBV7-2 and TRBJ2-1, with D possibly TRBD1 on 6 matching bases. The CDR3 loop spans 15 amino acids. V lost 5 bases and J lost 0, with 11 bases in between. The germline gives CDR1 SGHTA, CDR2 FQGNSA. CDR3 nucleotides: TGTGCCAGCAGCCGAGACAGGAGCTCCTACAATGAGCAGTTCTTC. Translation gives CASSRDRSSYNEQFF.

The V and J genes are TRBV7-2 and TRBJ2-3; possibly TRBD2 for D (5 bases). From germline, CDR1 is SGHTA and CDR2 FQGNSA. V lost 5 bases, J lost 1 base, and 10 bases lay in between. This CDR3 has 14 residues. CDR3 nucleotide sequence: TGTGCCAGCAGCGCCAGGACTGGCACAGATACGCAGTATTTT. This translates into CASSARTGTDTQYF.

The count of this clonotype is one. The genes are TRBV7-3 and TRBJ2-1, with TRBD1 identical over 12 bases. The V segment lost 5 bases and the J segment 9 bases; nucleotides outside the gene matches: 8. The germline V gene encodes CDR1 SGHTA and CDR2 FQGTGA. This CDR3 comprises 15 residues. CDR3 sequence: CASSVTGTGGSEQFF. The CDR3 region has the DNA TGTGCCAGCAGCGTCACCGGGACAGGGGGCAGTGAGCAGTTCTTC.

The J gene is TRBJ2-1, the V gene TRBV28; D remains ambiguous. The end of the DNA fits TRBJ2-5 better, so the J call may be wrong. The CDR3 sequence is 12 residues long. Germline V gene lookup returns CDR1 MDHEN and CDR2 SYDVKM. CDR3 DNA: TGTGCCAGCAGTTTAGCCTCCGAGGCCCAGTACTTC. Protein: CASSLASEAQYF.

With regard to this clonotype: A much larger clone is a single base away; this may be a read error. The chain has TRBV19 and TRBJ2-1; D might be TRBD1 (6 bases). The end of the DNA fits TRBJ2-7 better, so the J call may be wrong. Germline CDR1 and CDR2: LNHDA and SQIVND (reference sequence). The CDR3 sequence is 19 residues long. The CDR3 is CASTPGTLNSERSYNEQYF. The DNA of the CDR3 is TGTGCCAGTACCCCCGGGACACTAAATTCCGAGAGGTCCTACAATGAGCAGTACTTC.

DNA of the CDR3: TGCGCCAGCAGTAAACAGGGGGCGCGGTCCTACGAGCAGTACTTC. Translated: CASSKQGARSYEQYF. The genes are TRBV10-2 and TRBJ2-5, with TRBD1 matching 9 bases. The last part of the DNA fits TRBJ2-7 better; the J call may be wrong. The CDR3 sequence is 15 residues long. Germline CDR1 reads WSHSY; CDR2 reads SAAADI.

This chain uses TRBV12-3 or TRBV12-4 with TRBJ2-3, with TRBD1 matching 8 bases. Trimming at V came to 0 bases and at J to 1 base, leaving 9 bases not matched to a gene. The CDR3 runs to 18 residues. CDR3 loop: CASSLARTGFLGTDTQYF. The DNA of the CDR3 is TGTGCCAGCAGTTTAGCGAGGACAGGGTTTCTAGGCACAGATACGCAGTATTTT.

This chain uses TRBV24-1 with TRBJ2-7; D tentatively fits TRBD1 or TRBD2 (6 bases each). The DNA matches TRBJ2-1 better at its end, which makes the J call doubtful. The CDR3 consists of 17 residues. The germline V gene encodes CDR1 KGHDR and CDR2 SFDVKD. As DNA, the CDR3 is TGTGCCACCAGTGGAAGCGGAGGGGGACGCGGGTACAATGAGCAGTTCTTC. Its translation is CATSGSGGGRGYNEQFF.

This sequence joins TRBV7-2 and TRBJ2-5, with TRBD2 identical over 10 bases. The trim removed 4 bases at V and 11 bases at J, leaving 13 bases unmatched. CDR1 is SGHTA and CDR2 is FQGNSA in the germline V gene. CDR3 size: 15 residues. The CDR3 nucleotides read TGTGCCAGCAGCTACAAGCGGGAGGGCCGTTATGAGCAGTACTTC. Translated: CASSYKREGRYEQYF.

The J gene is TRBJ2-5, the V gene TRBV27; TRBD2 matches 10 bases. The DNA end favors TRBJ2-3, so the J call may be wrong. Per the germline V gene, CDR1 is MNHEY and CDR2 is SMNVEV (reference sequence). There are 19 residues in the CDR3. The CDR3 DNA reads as TGTGCCAGCAGTACCTCCGGGACTAGCGTCAGGCACCGGACAGATACGCAGTATTTT. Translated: CASSTSGTSVRHRTDTQYF.

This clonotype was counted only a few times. CDR3 protein: CASSLVAGSQETQYF. The CDR3 nucleotides read TGTGCCAGCAGCCTGGTAGCGGGGTCCCAAGAGACCCAGTACTTC. V usage is TRBV7-3 and J usage is TRBJ2-5; 8 nucleotides match TRBD2. V was clipped by 5 bases and J by 1 base; unmatched bases: 6. This CDR3 has 15 residues. Germline assignment: CDR1 SGHTA and CDR2 FQGTGA.

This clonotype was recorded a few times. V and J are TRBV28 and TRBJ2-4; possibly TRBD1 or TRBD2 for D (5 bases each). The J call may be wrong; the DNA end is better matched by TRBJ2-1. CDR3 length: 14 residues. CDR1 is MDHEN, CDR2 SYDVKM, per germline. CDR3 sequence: CASSTWTTEGEQFF. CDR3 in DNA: TGTGCCAGCAGTACCTGGACAACAGAGGGCGAGCAGTTCTTC.

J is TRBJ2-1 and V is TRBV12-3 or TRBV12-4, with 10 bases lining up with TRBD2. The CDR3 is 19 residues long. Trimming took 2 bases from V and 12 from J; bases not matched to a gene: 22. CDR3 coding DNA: TGTGCCAGCAGTTTAAAATTAGCGGGAGGTAGCCAAAGCACAGATACGCAGTTCTTC. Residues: CASSLKLAGGSQSTDTQFF.

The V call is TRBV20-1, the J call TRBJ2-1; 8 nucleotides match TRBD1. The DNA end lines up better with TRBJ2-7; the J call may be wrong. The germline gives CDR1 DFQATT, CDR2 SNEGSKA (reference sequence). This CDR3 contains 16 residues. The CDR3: CSARETGARDFYEQYF. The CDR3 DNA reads TGCAGTGCTAGAGAGACAGGGGCTCGAGACTTCTACGAGCAGTACTTC.

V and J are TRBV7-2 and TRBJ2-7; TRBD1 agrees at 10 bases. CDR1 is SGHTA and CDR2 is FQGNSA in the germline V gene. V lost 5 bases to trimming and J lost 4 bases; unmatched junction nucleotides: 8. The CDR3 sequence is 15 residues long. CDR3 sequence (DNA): TGTGCCAGCAGCAAAACGACGGGACAGGGGTACGAGCAGTACTTC. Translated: CASSKTTGQGYEQYF.

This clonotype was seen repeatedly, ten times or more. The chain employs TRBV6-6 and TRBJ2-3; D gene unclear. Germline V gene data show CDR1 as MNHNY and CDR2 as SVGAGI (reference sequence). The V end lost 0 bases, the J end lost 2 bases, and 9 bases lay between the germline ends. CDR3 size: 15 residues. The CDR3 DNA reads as TGTGCCAGCAGTTACTCGAGAGAGAACACAGATACGCAGTATTTT. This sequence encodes CASSYSRENTDTQYF.

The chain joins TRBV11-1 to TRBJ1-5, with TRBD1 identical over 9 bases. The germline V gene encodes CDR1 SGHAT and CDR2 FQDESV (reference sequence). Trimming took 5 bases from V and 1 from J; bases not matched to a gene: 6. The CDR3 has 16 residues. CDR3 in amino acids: CASSPGQGDSNQPQHF. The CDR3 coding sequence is TGTGCCAGCAGCCCGGGACAGGGTGACAGCAATCAGCCCCAGCATTTT.

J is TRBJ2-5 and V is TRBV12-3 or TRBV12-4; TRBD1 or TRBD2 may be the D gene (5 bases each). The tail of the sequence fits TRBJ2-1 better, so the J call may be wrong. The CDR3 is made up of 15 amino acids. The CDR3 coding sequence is TGTGCCAGCAGTTTAGCGGGGACCCCGTACAATGAGCAGTTCTTC. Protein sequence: CASSLAGTPYNEQFF.